This TCR beta chain was sequenced for a study of blood T cell repertoires in COVID-19. Here immunoSEQ multiplex PCR was the method, and the copy in TCRdb shows in-frame clones only, minus some. This table has about 120,000 clones, around 89% appearing once. Material: peripheral blood. The sequence was collected from a human donor with acute or convalescent COVID-19. The donor label of this sample is uncertain.

This CDR3 is CAWSGQGRDYGYTF. The CDR3 DNA reads as TGTGCCTGGAGCGGACAGGGTAGGGACTATGGCTACACCTTC. The V gene is TRBV30, the J gene TRBJ1-2, with 8 bases that match TRBD1. The V segment lost 3 bases and the J segment 3 bases; nucleotides outside the gene matches: 6. Germline values: CDR1 GTSNPN, CDR2 SVGIG (reference sequence). This CDR3 contains 14 residues.